The 20 T cell receptor beta chains reported below all come from one sample, sequenced in a study of T cell responses to AZD1222 COVID-19 vaccine. Libraries were prepared by immunoSEQ multiplex PCR; TCRdb keeps only in-frame clonotypes and omits some of them. The table has about 160,000 clones, just over 90% seen once. Material: peripheral blood, obtained on day 0 of MenACWY control vaccination. These receptors all come from an adult in good health.

The rearrangement uses TRBV2 and TRBJ1-5; possibly TRBD1 for D (6 bases). Germline V CDR1 and CDR2: SNHLY, FYNNEI. This CDR3 has 14 residues. Trimming pared 6 bases from V and 0 bases from J, leaving 9 bases between. For the CDR3, the DNA is TGTGCCAGCAGAGGGGGAAATAGCAATCAGCCCCAGCATTTT. This codes for CASRGGNSNQPQHF.

This chain uses TRBV28 with TRBJ1-2; D gene ambiguous. CDR1 and CDR2 (germline): MDHEN, SYDVKM. CDR3 length equals 13 residues. Deletions cut 1 base from V and 7 bases from J, with 10 bases between. The CDR3 region is CASSLSLGGGYTF. In DNA, the CDR3 is TGTGCCAGCAGTTTATCGCTGGGAGGTGGCTACACCTTC.

V usage is TRBV5-1 and J usage is TRBJ1-3, with a weak D call TRBD1 (5 bases). Looked up from germline, CDR1 is SGHRS and CDR2 is YFSETQ. The CDR3 is 18 residues long. Trimming took 0 bases from V and 0 from J, leaving 16 bases between them. CDR3 loop: CASSLDRGGGISGNTIYF. CDR3 nucleotides: TGCGCCAGCAGCTTGGACCGGGGTGGGGGAATCTCTGGAAACACCATATATTTT.

V usage is TRBV9 and J usage is TRBJ1-2, with D uncertain. Germline assignment: CDR1 SGDLS and CDR2 YYNGEE. The germline V and J ends were trimmed by 3 bases and 4 bases, with 13 bases remaining between them. The CDR3 totals 14 residues. CDR3 DNA: TGTGCCAGCAGCGGCGTTCGACTTTTCTATGGCTACACCTTC. The encoded protein is CASSGVRLFYGYTF. The whole variable domain, remainder taken from reference TRBV9 and TRBJ1-2, is DSGVTQTPKHLITATGQRVTLRCSPRSGDLSVYWYQQSLDQGLQFLIQYYNGEERAKGNILERFSAQQFPDLHSELNLSSLELGDSALYFCASSGVRLFYGYTFGSGTRLTVV.

The chain combines TRBV7-6 with TRBJ1-2; maybe TRBD1 (6 bases). V shed 4 bases and J shed 7 bases, with 16 bases lying between them. This CDR3 is built from 14 residues. Germline CDR1 is SGHVS and CDR2 is FNYEAQ. The CDR3 nucleotides are TGTGCCAGCAGCTCCGGGTGGGGGCCCCGTGGCTACACCTTC. It is translated as CASSSGWGPRGYTF.

This chain uses TRBV19 with TRBJ2-1; 11 positions agree with TRBD2. Germline CDR1 LNHDA, CDR2 SQIVND (reference sequence). The CDR3 spans 18 residues. V shed 1 base, J shed 3 bases, and the junction held 8 bases outside the gene matches. In DNA form, the CDR3 reads TGTGCCAGTAGTATAGCCCATGGACTAGCGGGCCTCTACAATGAGCAGTTCTTC. As protein: CASSIAHGLAGLYNEQFF.

This chain's CDR3 is CASSLTGSSGNTIYF. As DNA, the CDR3 is TGTGCCAGCAGCTTGACAGGGAGCTCTGGAAACACCATATATTTT. The J gene is TRBJ1-3, the V gene TRBV7-2, with TRBD1 matching 7 bases. V lost 3 bases to trimming and J lost 0 bases; unmatched junction nucleotides: 2. Germline V gene lookup returns CDR1 SGHTA and CDR2 FQGNSA. CDR3 size: 15 residues. The whole variable domain, filled in from reference TRBV7-2 and TRBJ1-3, reads GAGVSQSPSNKVTEKGKDVELRCDPISGHTALYWYRQSLGQGLEFLIYFQGNSAPDKSGLPSDRFSAERTGGSVSTLTIQRTQQEDSAVYLCASSLTGSSGNTIYFGEGSWLTVV.

This clone was counted between two and nine times. The sample holds other DNA sequences that translate to the same CDR3. The chain has TRBV11-3 and TRBJ2-2; no clear D. V dropped 5 bases and J dropped 5 bases, with 3 bases sitting between them. Germline V gene sequence: CDR1 SGHNT, CDR2 YENEEA. The CDR3 is 11 residues long. The CDR3 loop is CASSRTGELFF. For the CDR3, the DNA is TGTGCCAGCAGCCGTACCGGGGAGCTGTTTTTT.

The chain joins TRBV30 to TRBJ1-2, with D unresolved. Germline V gene lookup returns CDR1 GTSNPN and CDR2 SVGIG (reference sequence). The CDR3 is 14 residues long. V shed 4 bases and J shed 3 bases, with 15 bases lying between them. The CDR3 nucleotides read TGTGCCTGGACACACCACGGGATTGACTATGGCTACACCTTC. Translating gives CAWTHHGIDYGYTF. The whole variable domain, remainder taken from reference TRBV30 and TRBJ1-2, is SQTIHQWPATLVQPVGSPLSLECTVEGTSNPNLYWYRQAAGRGLQLLFYSVGIGQISSEVPQNLSASRPQDRQFILSSKKLLLSDSGFYLCAWTHHGIDYGYTFGSGTRLTVV.

This sequence joins TRBV7-8 and TRBJ2-7; the D gene could be TRBD1 or TRBD2 (6 bases each). V was cut by 1 base and J by 2 bases, with 12 bases left in between. Germline V gene lookup returns CDR1 SGHVS and CDR2 FQNEAQ. The CDR3 totals 15 residues. The CDR3 sequence: CASSLEWGAPYEQYF. CDR3 in DNA: TGTGCCAGCAGCTTAGAGTGGGGGGCCCCCTACGAGCAGTACTTC.

The chain carries TRBV30 and TRBJ2-7; TRBD1 is a possible D gene (5 bases). Trimming removed 2 bases from V and 2 bases from J, with 7 bases in between. The germline V gene encodes CDR1 GTSNPN and CDR2 SVGIG (reference sequence). The CDR3 extends over 12 amino acids. The CDR3 DNA reads TGTGCCTGGAGTTCGACAGCCTACGAGCAGTACTTC. As protein: CAWSSTAYEQYF.

This clone was counted a few times. The chain couples TRBV27 to TRBJ1-5; no definite D call. The ends were cut back, 6 bases at V and 9 bases at J, with 12 bases in the middle. Germline CDR1 reads MNHEY; CDR2 reads SMNVEV (reference sequence). There are 12 residues in the CDR3. CDR3 sequence: CASRGRVGPQHF. The CDR3 coding sequence is TGTGCCAGCAGAGGCCGAGTAGGGCCCCAGCATTTT.

CDR3 sequence: CASRADTYQPQHF. CDR3 sequence (DNA): TGTGCCAGTAGGGCGGACACGTATCAGCCCCAGCATTTT. The chain is built from TRBV19 and TRBJ1-5; a weak D match, TRBD1 (5 bases). The CDR3 is 13 amino acids. The V end was cut by 6 bases, the J end by 5 bases, with 11 bases between. Germline CDR1 reads LNHDA; CDR2 reads SQIVND (reference sequence).

The V gene is TRBV5-6, the J gene TRBJ2-3; D possibly corresponds to TRBD2 (5 bases). The CDR3 sequence is 18 residues long. The V end was cut by 0 bases, the J end by 4 bases, with 21 bases between. CDR1 and CDR2 (germline): SGHDT, YYEEEE. This chain's CDR3 is CASSLAGGRPNVADTQYF. The CDR3 DNA reads TGTGCCAGCAGCTTGGCCGGCGGGCGCCCTAACGTAGCAGATACGCAGTATTTT.

The gene calls are TRBV6-6 and TRBJ2-7; D may be TRBD1 (6 bases). CDR1 MNHNY and CDR2 SVGAGI come from the germline V gene (reference sequence). This CDR3 comprises 13 residues. V gave up 5 bases and J gave up 9 bases, with 17 bases separating them. In DNA form, the CDR3 reads TGTGCCAGCAGTCGATCCGGGACACTGAGGCAGTACTTC. This codes for CASSRSGTLRQYF.

The CDR3 here is CASSLYRDNSQPQHF. CDR3 coding DNA: TGTGCCAGCAGCTTATACAGGGACAACAGTCAGCCCCAGCATTTT. This chain connects TRBV7-8 to TRBJ1-5, with TRBD1 as a possible D gene (6 bases). CDR3 size: 15 residues. Germline V gives CDR1 SGHVS, CDR2 FQNEAQ. The V end lost 2 bases, the J end lost 6 bases, and 14 bases lay between the germline ends.

This clone was counted once. V gene TRBV6-5 combines with J gene TRBJ1-3, with unresolved D. V lost 0 bases and J 4 bases, leaving 10 bases between the germline ends. The germline V gene encodes CDR1 MNHEY and CDR2 SVGAGI. CDR3 length: 15 residues. CDR3 in DNA: TGTGCCAGCAGTTACTCGGGTGAGGCGGGAAACACCATATATTTT. This codes for CASSYSGEAGNTIYF.

The chain is built from TRBV24-1 and TRBJ2-2; D is perhaps TRBD1 (6 bases). Trimming left V 9 bases short and J 3 bases short, with 25 bases between. The CDR3 spans 18 residues. Germline V CDR1 and CDR2: KGHDR, SFDVKD. CDR3 coding DNA: TGTGCCACCTCAACTACCGCACCGAGACAGGAGCACACCGGGGAGCTGTTTTTT. It is translated as CATSTTAPRQEHTGELFF.

The chain carries TRBV10-1 and TRBJ1-6; no clear D. Trimming pared 0 bases from V and 14 bases from J, leaving 14 bases between. The CDR3 is 14 amino acids. Germline CDR1 is WNHNN and CDR2 is SYGVQD (reference sequence). CDR3 region: CASSESVLCGALHF. As DNA, the CDR3 is TGCGCCAGCAGTGAGTCGGTCCTTTGTGGGGCCCTCCACTTT.

The chain uses TRBV5-4 and TRBJ2-3; 10 bases are shared with TRBD1. The trim removed 0 bases at V and 2 bases at J, leaving 6 bases unmatched. CDR3 length equals 17 residues. CDR1 is SGHNT, CDR2 YYREEE, per germline (reference sequence). CDR3 protein: CASSLVGQGKITDTQYF. The CDR3 region has the DNA TGTGCCAGCAGCTTGGTGGGACAGGGGAAAATCACAGATACGCAGTATTTT.